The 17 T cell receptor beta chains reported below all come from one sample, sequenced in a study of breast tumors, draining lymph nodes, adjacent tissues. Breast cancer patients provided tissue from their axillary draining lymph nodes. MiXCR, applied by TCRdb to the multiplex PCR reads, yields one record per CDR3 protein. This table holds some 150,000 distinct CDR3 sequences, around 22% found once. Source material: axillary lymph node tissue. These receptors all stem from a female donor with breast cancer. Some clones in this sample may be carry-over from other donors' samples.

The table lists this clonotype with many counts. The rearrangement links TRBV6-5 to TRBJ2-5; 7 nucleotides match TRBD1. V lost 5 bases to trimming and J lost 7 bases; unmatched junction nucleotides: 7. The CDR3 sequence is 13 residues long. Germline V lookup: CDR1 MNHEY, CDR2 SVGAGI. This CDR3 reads CASSPRQGGTQYF. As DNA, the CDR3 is TGTGCCAGCAGTCCCAGACAGGGCGGGACCCAGTACTTC.

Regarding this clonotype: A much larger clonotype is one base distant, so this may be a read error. The CDR3 reads CASSISERTNTGELFF. The CDR3 DNA is TGTGCCAGTAGTATAAGTGAGAGGACGAACACCGGGGAGCTGTTTTTT. The genes are TRBV19 and TRBJ2-2; D remains unclear. The germline V and J ends were trimmed by 2 bases and 0 bases, with 10 bases remaining between them. CDR3 length: 16 amino acids. The V gene's germline CDR1 is LNHDA and CDR2 SQIVND (reference sequence).

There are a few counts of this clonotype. The CDR3: CASTMKLAKNIQYF. The CDR3 DNA reads TGTGCCAGCACTATGAAGCTAGCCAAAAACATTCAGTACTTC. The chain is built from TRBV6-1 and TRBJ2-4; D gene unclear. The germline gives CDR1 MNHNS, CDR2 SASEGT. The V gene lost 7 bases and the J gene lost 0 bases, with 10 bases spanning the gap. This CDR3 has 14 residues.

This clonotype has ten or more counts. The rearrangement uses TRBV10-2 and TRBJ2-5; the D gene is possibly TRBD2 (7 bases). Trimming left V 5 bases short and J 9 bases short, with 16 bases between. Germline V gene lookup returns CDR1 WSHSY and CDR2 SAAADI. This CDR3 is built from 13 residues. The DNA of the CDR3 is TGCGCCAGCAGTTCCAGGGAGGGGGGGGCCCAGTACTTC. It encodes CASSSREGGAQYF.

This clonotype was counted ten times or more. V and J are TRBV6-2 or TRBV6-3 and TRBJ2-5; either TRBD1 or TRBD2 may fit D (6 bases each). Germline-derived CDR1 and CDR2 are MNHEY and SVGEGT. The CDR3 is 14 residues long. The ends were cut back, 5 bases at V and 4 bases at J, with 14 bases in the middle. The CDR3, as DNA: TGTGCCAGCAGTCCAACGGGGGCACGAGAGACCCAGTACTTC. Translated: CASSPTGARETQYF.

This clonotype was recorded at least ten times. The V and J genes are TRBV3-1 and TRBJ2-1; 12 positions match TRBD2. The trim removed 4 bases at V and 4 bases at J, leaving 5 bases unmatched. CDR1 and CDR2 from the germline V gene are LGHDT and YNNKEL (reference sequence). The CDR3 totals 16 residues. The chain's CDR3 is CASSLGTSGLYNEQFF. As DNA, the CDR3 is TGTGCCAGCAGCCTCGGGACTAGCGGGCTGTACAATGAGCAGTTCTTC.

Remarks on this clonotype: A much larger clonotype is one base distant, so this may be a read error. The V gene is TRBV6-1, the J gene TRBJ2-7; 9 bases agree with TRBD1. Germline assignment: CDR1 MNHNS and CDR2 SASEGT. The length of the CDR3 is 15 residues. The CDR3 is CASRSDRGSSYEQHF. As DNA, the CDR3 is TGTGCCAGCAGGTCAGACAGGGGGAGCTCCTACGAGCAGCACTTC.

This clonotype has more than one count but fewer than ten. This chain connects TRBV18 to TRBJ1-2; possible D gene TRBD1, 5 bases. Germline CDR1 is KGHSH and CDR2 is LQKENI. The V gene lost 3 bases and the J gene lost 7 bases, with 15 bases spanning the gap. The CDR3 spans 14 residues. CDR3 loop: CASSPSGTQGGYTF. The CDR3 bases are TGTGCCAGCTCACCTTCCGGGACGCAAGGTGGCTACACCTTC.

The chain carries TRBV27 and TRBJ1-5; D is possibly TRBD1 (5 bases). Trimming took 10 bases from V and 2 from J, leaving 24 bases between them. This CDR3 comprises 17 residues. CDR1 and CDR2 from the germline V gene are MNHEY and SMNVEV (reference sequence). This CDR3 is CATSSHRSRGGNQPQHF. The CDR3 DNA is TGTGCCACCAGCTCCCACAGGAGCCGAGGAGGCAATCAGCCCCAGCATTTT.

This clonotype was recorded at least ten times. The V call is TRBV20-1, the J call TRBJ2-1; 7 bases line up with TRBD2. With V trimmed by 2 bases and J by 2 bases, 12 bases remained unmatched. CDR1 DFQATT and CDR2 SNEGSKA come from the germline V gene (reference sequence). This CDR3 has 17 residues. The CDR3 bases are TGCAGTGCTAGACCCCGACGTAAGCGGGGACCCTACAATGAGCAGTTCTTC. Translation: CSARPRRKRGPYNEQFF.

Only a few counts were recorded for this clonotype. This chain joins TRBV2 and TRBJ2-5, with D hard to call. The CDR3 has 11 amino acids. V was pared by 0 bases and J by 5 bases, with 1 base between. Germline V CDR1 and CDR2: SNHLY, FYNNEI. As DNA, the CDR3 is TGTGCCAGCAGTGAAGCGGAGACCCAGTACTTC. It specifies CASSEAETQYF.

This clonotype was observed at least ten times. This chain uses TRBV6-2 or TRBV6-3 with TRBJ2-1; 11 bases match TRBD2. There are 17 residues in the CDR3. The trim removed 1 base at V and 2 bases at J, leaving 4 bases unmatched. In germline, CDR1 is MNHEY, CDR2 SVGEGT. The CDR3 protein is CASSYWVTSGTYNEQFF. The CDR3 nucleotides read TGTGCCAGCAGTTACTGGGTGACTAGCGGGACCTACAATGAGCAGTTCTTC.

DNA of the CDR3: TGTGCCAGCAGTAGGGCATCGGGCCCACAAGAGACCCAGTACTTC. Its protein product is CASSRASGPQETQYF. This chain links TRBV12-3 or TRBV12-4 with TRBJ2-5, with unresolved D. This CDR3 contains 15 residues. Trimming took 5 bases from V and 2 from J, leaving 15 bases between them.

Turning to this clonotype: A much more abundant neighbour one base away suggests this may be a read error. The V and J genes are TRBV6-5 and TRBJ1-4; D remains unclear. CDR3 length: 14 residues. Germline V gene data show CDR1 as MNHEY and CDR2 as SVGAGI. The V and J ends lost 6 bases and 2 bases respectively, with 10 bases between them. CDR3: CASRAGWTNEKLFF. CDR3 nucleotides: TGTGCCAGCAGGGCGGGGTGGACTAATGAAAAACTGTTTTTT.

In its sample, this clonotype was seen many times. The DNA of the CDR3 is TGTGCCAGTGCCCTCCGGGACAGGGGTTTCGAGCAGTACTTC. Translation gives CASALRDRGFEQYF. The genes are TRBV6-9 and TRBJ2-7, with 10 bases that match TRBD1. The CDR3 runs to 14 residues. Per germline, CDR1 MNHGY and CDR2 SVAAGI. Trimming cost V 9 bases and J 6 bases; bases outside gene matches: 11.

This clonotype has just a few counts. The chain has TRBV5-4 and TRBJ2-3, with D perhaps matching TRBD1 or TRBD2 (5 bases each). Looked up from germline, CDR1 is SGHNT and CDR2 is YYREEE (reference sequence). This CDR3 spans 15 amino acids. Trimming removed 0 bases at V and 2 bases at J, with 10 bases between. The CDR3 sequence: CASSLGGINTDTQYF. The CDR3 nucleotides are TGTGCCAGCAGCTTGGGGGGGATTAACACAGATACGCAGTATTTT.

The CDR3: CASSRVADTQYF. CDR3 nucleotides: TGTGCCAGCAGCCGGGTAGCAGATACGCAGTATTTT. The chain recombines TRBV3-1 with TRBJ2-3; D ambiguous. This CDR3 region has 12 residues. In germline, CDR1 is LGHDT, CDR2 YNNKEL (reference sequence). Deletions cut 4 bases from V and 4 bases from J, with 6 bases between.